Listed below are T cell receptor beta chains from one sample, sequenced in a study of T cells in Graves' hyperthyroidism and ophthalmopathy. TCRdb independently ran MiXCR on the multiplex PCR reads; one entry per CDR3 protein. Here the sample spans some 740,000 distinct CDR3 sequences, 11% to 15% being singletons. The sequenced sample was blood. These receptors originate from a woman under 30 with Graves' hyperthyroidism. Each CDR3 is given with its conserved first and last residue. Each record gives: J gene, V gene, CDR3 length, D gene, clone size, CDR3 protein, CDR3 DNA. The D gene is left open where the match is weak. Clone size, where shown, is once, few, many, or a class for clones that have expanded.

TRBJ1-2	TRBV12-3/TRBV12-4	11	NA	NA	CASSLGRGYTF	TGTGCCAGCAGTTTAGGGAGAGGCTACACCTTC
TRBJ1-2	TRBV2	15	NA	many	CASSEGAGVNYGYTF	TGTGCCAGCAGTGAAGGGGCTGGGGTAAACTATGGCTACACCTTC
TRBJ2-2	TRBV7-2	18	TRBD2	NA	CASSFPDTSGRGTGELFF	TGTGCCAGCAGCTTCCCCGACACTAGCGGGAGAGGGACCGGGGAGCTGTTTTTT
TRBJ2-5	TRBV7-9	17	TRBD2	many	CASSFRGLAGTEETQYF	TGTGCCAGCAGCTTTAGGGGACTAGCGGGGACCGAAGAGACCCAGTACTTC
TRBJ2-7	TRBV4-3	15	NA	few	CASSQASGYSYEQYF	TGCGCCAGCAGCCAAGCTTCCGGGTACTCCTACGAGCAGTACTTC
TRBJ2-7	TRBV2	16	TRBD2	NA	CASKGNLAGVPYEQYF	TGTGCCAGCAAGGGAAATCTAGCGGGAGTGCCCTACGAGCAGTACTTC
TRBJ2-3	TRBV9	15	TRBD1	few	CASTHRDRATDTQYF	TGTGCCAGCACCCACAGGGACAGGGCCACAGATACGCAGTATTTT
TRBJ2-7	TRBV20-1	14	NA	many	CSAPELASAPEQYF	TGCAGTGCTCCGGAACTAGCCTCGGCTCCCGAGCAGTACTTC
TRBJ2-6	TRBV29-1	15	TRBD1	few	CSPRDRTSGANVLTF	TGCAGCCCAAGGGACAGAACCTCTGGGGCCAACGTCCTGACTTTC
TRBJ1-2	TRBV6-1	16	TRBD1	few	CASSGAWDREGYGYTF	TGTGCCAGCAGTGGCGCATGGGACAGGGAGGGCTATGGCTACACCTTC
TRBJ2-3	TRBV18	13	NA	many	CASSMQGPDTQYF	TGTGCCAGCTCAATGCAGGGCCCAGATACGCAGTATTTT
TRBJ2-2	TRBV9	15	TRBD1	few	CASRGQVADTGELFF	TGTGCCAGCAGAGGACAGGTCGCCGACACCGGGGAGCTGTTTTTT
TRBJ2-7	TRBV6-1	13	NA	many	CASSPSGAPEQYF	TGTGCCAGCAGCCCGTCGGGGGCGCCCGAGCAGTACTTC
TRBJ2-1	TRBV2	15	NA	NA	CASSVPPGGGNEQFF	TGTGCCAGCAGTGTCCCCCCCGGGGGTGGCAATGAGCAGTTCTTC
TRBJ2-2	TRBV7-3	18	TRBD2	few	CASSRGLAGRQNTGELFF	TGTGCCAGCAGCCGGGGACTAGCGGGGAGACAGAACACCGGGGAGCTGTTTTTT
TRBJ2-7	TRBV18	14	NA	many	CASSPVTLPLWQYF	TGTGCCAGCTCACCGGTGACTCTCCCCCTCTGGCAGTACTTC
TRBJ2-1	TRBV3-1	13	NA	many	CASPLNGYNEQFF	TGTGCCAGCCCCCTAAACGGGTACAATGAGCAGTTCTTC
TRBJ2-3	TRBV28	13	NA	many	CASRGRISDTQYF	TGTGCCAGCAGAGGACGGATCTCAGATACGCAGTATTTT
TRBJ2-4	TRBV7-2	15	TRBD2	many	CASSPRGLAVDIQYF	TGTGCCAGCAGCCCGAGGGGACTAGCGGTCGACATTCAGTACTTC
TRBJ2-1	TRBV6-5	15	NA	many	CASSYSRSSYNEQFF	TGTGCCAGCAGTTACTCTCGAAGCTCCTACAATGAGCAGTTCTTC
TRBJ2-2	TRBV3-1	15	TRBD1	NA	CASSPDRGNHGELFF	TGTGCCAGCAGTCCTGACAGGGGGAATCACGGGGAGCTGTTTTTT
TRBJ2-1	TRBV19	15	NA	NA	CASEAWGGQSNEQFF	TGTGCCAGTGAAGCTTGGGGGGGGCAGTCCAATGAGCAGTTCTTC
TRBJ2-1	TRBV19	17	TRBD2	NA	CASRGDPGLTLYNEQFF	TGTGCCAGTAGAGGGGACCCGGGACTAACGCTATACAATGAGCAGTTCTTC
TRBJ2-7	TRBV4-2	17	TRBD2	NA	CASSQESSGHSSYEQYF	TGTGCCAGCAGCCAAGAGTCTAGCGGTCACAGCTCCTACGAGCAGTACTTC
TRBJ2-5	TRBV11-2	14	NA	many	CASSLDLYQETQYF	TGTGCCAGCAGCTTAGATTTGTACCAAGAGACCCAGTACTTC
TRBJ2-1	TRBV29-1	12	TRBD2	NA	CSAGGVYNEQFF	TGCAGCGCTGGGGGGGTCTACAATGAGCAGTTCTTC
TRBJ2-2	TRBV15	14	NA	many	CATSSDGYTGELFF	TGTGCCACCAGCAGCGACGGTTACACCGGGGAGCTGTTTTTT
TRBJ1-6	TRBV3-1	18	NA	once	CASSQSLKWGGERSPLHF	TGTGCCAGCAGCCAATCTTTAAAGTGGGGAGGGGAAAGATCACCCCTCCACTTT
TRBJ2-7	TRBV20-1	14	NA	NA	CSARSSGSGYEQYF	TGCAGTGCTCGCTCATCAGGGAGTGGCTACGAGCAGTACTTC
TRBJ1-2	TRBV7-9	16	NA	many	CASIKTGGRTNYGYTF	TGTGCCAGCATCAAAACGGGGGGGCGCACCAACTATGGCTACACCTTC
TRBJ1-4	TRBV19	15	NA	NA	CASSMMREGTGKLFF	TGTGCCAGTAGTATGATGCGAGAAGGGACGGGAAAACTGTTTTTT
TRBJ1-5	TRBV3-1	13	NA	few	CASSRTGLGSQHF	TGTGCCAGCAGCCGGACTGGACTAGGGTCCCAGCATTTT